Following are 29 T cell receptor beta chains from one sample sequenced in a study of blood T cells in healthy people across ages. With a J-beta primer mix and a sample-barcoded 5' primer, a second PCR ran 7 to 11 cycles. TCRdb processed the 5' RACE reads anew with MiXCR; each CDR3 protein has one entry. The sample includes roughly 700,000 distinct CDR3 sequences, less than 40% of them seen just once. The sample consisted of blood. The receptors shown here come from a woman at least 80 years old in good health.

This clonotype was recorded at least ten times. J is TRBJ2-5 and V is TRBV7-2; no clear D gene. CDR1 is SGHTA, CDR2 FQGNSA, per germline. This CDR3 contains 13 residues. Deletions cut 4 bases from V and 1 base from J, with 7 bases between. As DNA, the CDR3 is TGTGCCAGCAGCTCGGCCTTCCAAGAGACCCAGTACTTC. Its translation: CASSSAFQETQYF.

With regard to this clonotype: Given a much more abundant clone one base away, this may be a read error. The chain uses TRBV7-2 and TRBJ2-5; 9 bases fit TRBD1. The CDR3 spans 15 residues. V gave up 6 bases and J gave up 11 bases; unmatched junction bases: 16. The V gene's germline CDR1 is SGHTA and CDR2 FQGNSA. CDR3 coding DNA: TGTGCCAGCAGTACCGGGACAGGGATTCACGATGAGCAGTACTTC. This codes for CASSTGTGIHDEQYF.

This clonotype was seen a handful of times. This may be a read error, as it is one base from a much larger clone. J is TRBJ1-1 and V is TRBV13, with 11 bases matching TRBD1. Germline V gene lookup returns CDR1 PRHDT and CDR2 FYEKMQ (reference sequence). V was pared by 5 bases and J by 4 bases, with 3 bases of the junction left unmatched. This CDR3 has 14 amino acids. The CDR3 protein is CASSLGQGATEAFF. The CDR3 DNA reads TGTGCCAGCAGCCTCGGACAGGGGGCCACTGAAGCTTTCTTT.

V is TRBV20-1 and J is TRBJ2-7; TRBD2 matches at 15 bases. The CDR3 contains 14 residues. V was clipped by 6 bases and J by 4 bases; unmatched bases: 4. CDR1 and CDR2 (germline): DFQATT, SNEGSKA (reference sequence). CDR3 coding DNA: TGCAGTGCCATGGGACTAGCGGGGGGATACGAGCAGTACTTC. Translation gives CSAMGLAGGYEQYF.

This clonotype showed up just a few times. This sequence joins TRBV27 and TRBJ2-3, with 11 bases fitting TRBD2. The J segment lost 4 bases and the V segment lost 4 bases, leaving 7 bases of the junction unmatched. Germline CDR1 is MNHEY and CDR2 is SMNVEV (reference sequence). The CDR3 contains 16 residues. The CDR3 here is CASSSRLAGPADTQYF. The CDR3 coding sequence is TGTGCCAGCAGTTCCAGACTAGCGGGGCCCGCAGATACGCAGTATTTT.

This clonotype was picked up many times. V is TRBV11-2 and J is TRBJ1-1; 7 bases align to TRBD1. Trimming at V came to 0 bases and at J to 11 bases, leaving 6 bases not matched to a gene. The CDR3 consists of 13 residues. CDR1 SGHAT and CDR2 FQNNGV come from the germline V gene. The CDR3 region is CASSLDRDREAFF. Written as DNA, the CDR3 is TGTGCCAGCAGCTTAGATCGAGACAGGGAGGCTTTCTTT.

V is TRBV5-1 and J is TRBJ2-5; D tentatively fits TRBD1 or TRBD2 (5 bases each). The germline V and J ends were trimmed by 2 bases and 2 bases, with 13 bases remaining between them. Germline V CDR1 and CDR2: SGHRS, YFSETQ. This CDR3 is 15 amino acids long. CDR3 in amino acids: CASSLGTAGQETQYF. As DNA, the CDR3 is TGCGCCAGCAGCTTAGGGACGGCAGGACAAGAGACCCAGTACTTC.

In this sample, this clonotype turned up a few times. The gene calls are TRBV28 and TRBJ1-5; D is unresolved. Germline lookup yields CDR1 MDHEN and CDR2 SYDVKM. V was shortened by 3 bases and J by 2 bases, with 11 bases between the two germline ends. There are 15 residues in the CDR3. CDR3 sequence: CASSLSAVGNQPQHF. The CDR3 DNA sequence: TGTGCCAGCAGTTTGTCCGCGGTCGGCAATCAGCCCCAGCATTTT.

This clonotype was found a few times. A read error may explain this, as a much larger clone is one base away. The chain is built from TRBV7-8 and TRBJ2-1, with 7 bases identical to TRBD1. Germline CDR1 SGHVS, CDR2 FQNEAQ. The CDR3 loop spans 13 amino acids. V lost 5 bases and J lost 8; bases outside the gene matches: 6. The CDR3 sequence: CASSIQGCDEQFF. The DNA of the CDR3 is TGTGCCAGCAGCATACAGGGGTGCGATGAGCAGTTCTTC.

A remark on this clonotype: One base away lies a much larger clone, so this may be a sequencing read error. V gene TRBV5-8 combines with J gene TRBJ2-1; 7 nucleotides line up with TRBD1. V gave up 3 bases and J gave up 1 base; unmatched junction bases: 7. The CDR3 spans 16 residues. Germline CDR1 and CDR2: SGHTS and YDEGEE. The DNA of the CDR3 is TGTGCCAGCAGCTGGGGGACAGCTAGATCCTACAATGAGCAGTTCTTC. Protein sequence: CASSWGTARSYNEQFF. The full variable domain, completed using reference TRBV5-8 and TRBJ2-1, is EAGVTQSPTHLIKTRGQQATLRCSPISGHTSVYWYQQALGLGLQFLLWYDEGEERNRGNFPPRFSGRQFPNYSSELNVNALELEDSALYLCASSWGTARSYNEQFFGPGTRLTVL.

Note on this clonotype: A much larger clone lies one base from this, so it may be a read error. V usage is TRBV7-3 and J usage is TRBJ2-3; TRBD2 agrees at 10 bases. This CDR3 region has 14 residues. Germline V gene lookup returns CDR1 SGHTA and CDR2 FQGTGA. CDR3 nucleotide sequence: TGTGCCAGCAATAGCGGGGGGATCACAGGTACGCAGTATTTT. Amino acid sequence: CASNSGGITGTQYF.

This clonotype was observed a few times. The chain links TRBV5-6 to TRBJ1-5; D may be TRBD1 (5 bases). The CDR3 is 17 amino acids. The germline CDR1 and CDR2 sequences are SGHDT and YYEEEE. V dropped 0 bases and J dropped 4 bases, with 17 bases sitting between them. CDR3 DNA sequence: TGTGCCAGCAGCTTGGTTTCAGGAGGGGCTAAAAATCAGCCCCAGCATTTT. It translates to CASSLVSGGAKNQPQHF. Drawing the rest from reference TRBV5-6 and TRBJ1-5, the complete variable domain is DAGVTQSPTHLIKTRGQQVTLRCSPKSGHDTVSWYQQALGQGPQFIFQYYEEEERQRGNFPDRFSGHQFPNYSSELNVNALLLGDSALYLCASSLVSGGAKNQPQHFGDGTRLSIL.

This chain connects TRBV18 to TRBJ1-1; 8 bases agree with TRBD1. The V gene end was trimmed by 4 bases and the J gene end by 6 bases; junction bases not matched to a gene: 13. From germline, CDR1 is KGHSH and CDR2 LQKENI. The CDR3 extends over 16 amino acids. CDR3 nucleotide sequence: TGTGCCAGCTCACTCTCCTCCGGACAGGGAATTGCTGAAGCTTTCTTT. Protein sequence: CASSLSSGQGIAEAFF. The variable domain in full, completed from reference TRBV18 and TRBJ1-1, reads NAGVMQNPRHLVRRRGQEARLRCSPMKGHSHVYWYRQLPEEGLKFMVYLQKENIIDESGMPKERFSAEFPKEGPSILRIQQVVRGDSAAYFCASSLSSGQGIAEAFFGQGTRLTVV.

This clonotype was observed many times. The CDR3 coding sequence is TGTGCCAGCACCCTTACAGGGGGCGCGGGGCCCAACTATGGCTACACCTTC. Its protein product is CASTLTGGAGPNYGYTF. The chain couples TRBV12-3 or TRBV12-4 to TRBJ1-2; TRBD1 matches at 9 bases. The J segment lost 2 bases and the V segment lost 7 bases, leaving 14 bases of the junction unmatched. This CDR3 has 17 amino acids.

The table lists this clonotype with many counts. Germline is not matched at one junction end, which may reflect a read error. The chain joins TRBV7-7 to TRBJ2-5; weak D call: TRBD1 (6 bases). The germline gives CDR1 SSHAT, CDR2 FNYEAQ (reference sequence). The CDR3 extends over 15 amino acids. CDR3 amino acids: CASSSRTEPRGTQYF. In DNA, the CDR3 is TGTGCTAGCAGCTCAAGGACAGAGCCAAGAGGAACCCAGTACTTC.

The chain couples TRBV20-1 to TRBJ2-2; D call uncertain. The germline V and J ends were trimmed by 2 bases and 0 bases, with 10 bases remaining between them. Germline CDR1 DFQATT, CDR2 SNEGSKA (reference sequence). This CDR3 is built from 15 residues. The DNA of the CDR3 is TGCAGTGCTAGATCACCCGTCACGAACACCGGGGAGCTGTTTTTT. It codes for CSARSPVTNTGELFF.

This clonotype was seen repeatedly, ten times or more. The chain uses TRBV7-8 and TRBJ2-7; D not resolved. Trimming stripped 0 bases from V and 1 base from J, with 7 bases between. Per the germline V gene, CDR1 is SGHVS and CDR2 is FQNEAQ. The CDR3 has 14 amino acids. In DNA, the CDR3 is TGTGCCAGCAGCTTAGCGCGCGAATCCTACGAGCAGTACTTC. It is translated as CASSLARESYEQYF.

The gene calls are TRBV4-3 and TRBJ1-1; D perhaps matches TRBD1 (6 bases). The CDR3 is 16 amino acids. V was cut by 4 bases and J by 2 bases, with 17 bases left in between. The germline V gene encodes CDR1 LGHNA and CDR2 YSLEER. The CDR3 DNA sequence: TGCGCCAGCAGCCTCGGACAGACGTCGAGAAACACTGAAGCTTTCTTT. It translates to CASSLGQTSRNTEAFF.

This sequence joins TRBV20-1 and TRBJ1-1, with no clear D. The CDR3 covers 14 residues. From germline, CDR1 is DFQATT and CDR2 SNEGSKA (reference sequence). Trimming removed 0 bases from V and 2 bases from J, with 10 bases in between. CDR3 coding DNA: TGCAGTGCTAGAGAAGACATTTTCAACACTGAAGCTTTCTTT. Its translation is CSAREDIFNTEAFF.

The V and J genes are TRBV21-1 and TRBJ2-7; no check of the table's D call, TRBD2, against the DNA was made. TRBV21-1 is assigned pseudogene status. The CDR3 consists of 15 residues. In nucleotides, the CDR3 is TGTGCCAGCAATTCGGCTAGCGGGGGCTGCCACGAGCAGTACTTC. Residues: CASNSASGGCHEQYF.

This clonotype was observed a few times. The rearrangement uses TRBV5-1 and TRBJ2-7, with 7 nucleotides matching TRBD1. Gene TRBJ2-5 matches the end of the DNA better, so the J call may be wrong. The CDR3 covers 14 residues. Germline V gene sequence: CDR1 SGHRS, CDR2 YFSETQ. CDR3 nucleotides: TGCGCCAGCAGCCAGACAGGGTACCAAGAGACCCAGTACTTC. As protein: CASSQTGYQETQYF.

A remark on this clonotype: The junction does not match germline at one end; this may be a read error. V and J are TRBV20-1 and TRBJ1-5, with a tentative D call TRBD1 (5 bases). CDR3 length equals 12 residues. Germline CDR1 reads DFQATT; CDR2 reads SNEGSKA (reference sequence). CDR3 nucleotide sequence: TGCGGTGCTAGGGGAGGAAATCAGCCCCAGCATTTT. Its translation is CGARGGNQPQHF.

In its sample, this clonotype was seen many times. The CDR3 is CASSVFGGGAQEQFF. In DNA form, the CDR3 reads TGTGCCAGCAGCGTATTTGGCGGGGGGGCTCAAGAGCAGTTCTTC. This chain joins TRBV9 and TRBJ2-1, with 9 nucleotides matching TRBD2. From germline, CDR1 is SGDLS and CDR2 YYNGEE. The CDR3 consists of 15 residues. J was trimmed by 10 bases and V by 1 base; bases with no gene match: 9.

At least ten counts were recorded for this clonotype. This chain uses TRBV5-1 with TRBJ1-1; possible D gene TRBD1, 5 bases. Trimming pared 4 bases from V and 0 bases from J, leaving 13 bases between. Germline lookup yields CDR1 SGHRS and CDR2 YFSETQ. The CDR3 runs 15 residues. The CDR3 loop is CASSRDGAMNTEAFF. DNA for the CDR3: TGCGCCAGCAGCCGCGATGGGGCGATGAACACTGAAGCTTTCTTT.

This clonotype was counted at least ten times. The V gene is TRBV20-1, the J gene TRBJ2-5; 7 bases align to TRBD1. The CDR3 is 14 residues long. J gave up 1 base and V 5 bases, and 7 bases lay outside the gene matches. From germline, CDR1 is DFQATT and CDR2 SNEGSKA (reference sequence). CDR3 DNA sequence: TGCAGTGCTCGTGGGACAGAGAGCCAAGAGACCCAGTACTTC. It codes for CSARGTESQETQYF.

On this clonotype itself: It may be a read error: a sequence one base away is much more abundant. The rearrangement joins TRBV6-6 to TRBJ2-3; weak D call: TRBD2 (5 bases). Germline V lookup: CDR1 MNHNY, CDR2 SVGAGI (reference sequence). The CDR3 is 17 residues long. This CDR3 is CAGSYPRAGASTDTQYF. DNA for the CDR3: TGTGCCGGCAGTTACCCGAGGGCCGGAGCTAGCACAGATACGCAGTATTTT.

This clonotype was seen more than once but under ten times. The chain recombines TRBV11-2 with TRBJ1-4, with 10 positions matching TRBD1. Unmatched junction bases numbered 5, after V lost 5 bases and J lost 11 bases. The CDR3 totals 13 residues. CDR1 is SGHAT, CDR2 FQNNGV, per germline. The CDR3 reads CASSLGQGDKLFF. DNA of the CDR3: TGTGCCAGCAGCCTAGGACAGGGGGATAAACTGTTTTTT.

This clonotype has at least ten counts. The rearrangement uses TRBV6-2 or TRBV6-3 and TRBJ2-1; D is unclear. This CDR3 region has 11 residues. Germline loops: CDR1 MNHEY, CDR2 SVGEGT. Trimming shortened V by 7 bases and J by 10 bases, and 11 bases separated the two germline ends. The CDR3 region has the DNA TGTGCCAGCAATAACGGATACGAGCAGTTCTTC. This sequence encodes CASNNGYEQFF.

The chain is built from TRBV14 and TRBJ2-7; 9 positions match TRBD2. The DNA matches TRBJ2-5 better at its end, which makes the J call doubtful. Germline V gives CDR1 SGHDN, CDR2 FVKESK. This CDR3 has 15 amino acids. CDR3 in amino acids: CASHLSGGRRETQYF. The CDR3 coding sequence is TGTGCCAGTCATCTCAGCGGGGGGCGGAGAGAGACCCAGTACTTC.